This entry features one TCR beta chain sequence. Those who participated ranged in age from roughly 18 to 95 years and resided in about 24 US areas. Grouping used clinical history reported by participants in a survey and questionnaire. Cohort 3 recovery required two negative PCRs, clearance, or symptom resolution. Only in-frame clones appear in the TCRdb table, and some are missing; sequencing was by immunoSEQ multiplex PCR. The sample has a few hundred thousand clones, about 85% seen once. The sample comes from a study of blood T cell repertoires in COVID-19. V was pared by 5 bases and J by 0 bases, with 23 bases between. Germline CDR1 SGHTA, CDR2 FQGTGA. The CDR3 totals 18 residues.

The sequence derives from a man aged 40-55 years who had recovered from COVID-19. The genes are TRBV7-3 and TRBJ2-7; D remains ambiguous. The sequenced sample was PBMCs or T cells enriched from blood (not recorded which). As DNA, the CDR3 is TGTGCCAGCAGCCGACGTAAAGGTTGGGCCGCGAGCTCCTACGAGCAGTACTTC. The encoded protein is CASSRRKGWAASSYEQYF.